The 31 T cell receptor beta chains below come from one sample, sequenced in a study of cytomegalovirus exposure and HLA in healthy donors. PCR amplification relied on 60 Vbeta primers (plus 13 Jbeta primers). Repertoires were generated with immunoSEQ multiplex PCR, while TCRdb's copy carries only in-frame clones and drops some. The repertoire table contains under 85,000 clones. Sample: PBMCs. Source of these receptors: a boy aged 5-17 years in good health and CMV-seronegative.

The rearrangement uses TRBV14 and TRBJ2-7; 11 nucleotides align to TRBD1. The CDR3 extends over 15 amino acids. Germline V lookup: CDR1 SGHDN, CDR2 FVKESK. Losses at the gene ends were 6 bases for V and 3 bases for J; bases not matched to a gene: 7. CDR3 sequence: CASRGWTGGIYEQYF. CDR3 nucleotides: TGTGCCAGCAGAGGTTGGACAGGGGGCATCTACGAGCAGTACTTC.

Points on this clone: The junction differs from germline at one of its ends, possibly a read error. CDR3 nucleotide sequence: TGTGCCAGCAGTTTGGGGACAGTGGGTGAAGCTTTCTTT. This translates into CASSLGTVGEAFF. The chain recombines TRBV5-6 with TRBJ1-1; 7 bases are a match to TRBD1. The germline CDR1 and CDR2 sequences are SGHDT and YYEEEE. This CDR3 spans 13 amino acids.

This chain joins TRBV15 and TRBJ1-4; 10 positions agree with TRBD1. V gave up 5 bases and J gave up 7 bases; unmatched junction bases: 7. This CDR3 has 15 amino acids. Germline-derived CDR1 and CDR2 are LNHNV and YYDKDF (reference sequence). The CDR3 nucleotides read TGTGCCACCAGCTTACGGACAGGGGGGTTTGAAAAACTGTTTTTT. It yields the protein CATSLRTGGFEKLFF.

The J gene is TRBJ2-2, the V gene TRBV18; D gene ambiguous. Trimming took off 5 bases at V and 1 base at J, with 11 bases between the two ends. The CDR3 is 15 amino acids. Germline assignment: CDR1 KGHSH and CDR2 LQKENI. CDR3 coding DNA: TGTGCCAGCTCAGACTTTGGCCAGAACACCGGGGAGCTGTTTTTT. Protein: CASSDFGQNTGELFF.

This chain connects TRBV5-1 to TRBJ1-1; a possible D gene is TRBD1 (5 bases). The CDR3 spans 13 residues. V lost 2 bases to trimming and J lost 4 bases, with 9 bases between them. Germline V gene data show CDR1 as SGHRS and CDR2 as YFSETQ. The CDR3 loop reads CASSLGDGTEAFF. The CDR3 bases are TGCGCCAGCAGCTTAGGGGATGGCACTGAAGCTTTCTTT.

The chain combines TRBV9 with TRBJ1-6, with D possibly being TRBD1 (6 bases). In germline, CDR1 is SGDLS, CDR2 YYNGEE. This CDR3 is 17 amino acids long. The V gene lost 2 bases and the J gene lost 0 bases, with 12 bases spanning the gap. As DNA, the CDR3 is TGTGCCAGCAGCGTTAGACAGGATGTCTCCTATAATTCACCCCTCCACTTT. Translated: CASSVRQDVSYNSPLHF.

The CDR3 DNA follows: TGTGCCAGCAGCCCACAGGGGGAACACTATGGCTACACCTTC. Translated, it gives CASSPQGEHYGYTF. This chain joins TRBV7-2 and TRBJ1-2, with 8 bases fitting TRBD1. CDR3 length: 14 amino acids. Germline CDR1 and CDR2: SGHTA and FQGNSA. The junction had 5 bases not matched to a gene; V was cut back by 5 bases and J by 3 bases.

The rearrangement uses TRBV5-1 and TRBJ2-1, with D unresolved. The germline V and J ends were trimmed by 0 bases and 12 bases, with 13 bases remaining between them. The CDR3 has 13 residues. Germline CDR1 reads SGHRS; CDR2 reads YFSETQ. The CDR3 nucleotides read TGCGCCAGCAGCTTGGAGCGTGTCACGGGGCAGTTCTTC. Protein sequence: CASSLERVTGQFF.

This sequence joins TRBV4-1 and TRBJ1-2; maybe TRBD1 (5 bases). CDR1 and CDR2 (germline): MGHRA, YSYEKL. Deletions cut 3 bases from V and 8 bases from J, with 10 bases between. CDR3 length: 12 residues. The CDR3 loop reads CASSHSGVGYTF. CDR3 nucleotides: TGCGCCAGCAGCCACTCGGGGGTCGGCTACACCTTC.

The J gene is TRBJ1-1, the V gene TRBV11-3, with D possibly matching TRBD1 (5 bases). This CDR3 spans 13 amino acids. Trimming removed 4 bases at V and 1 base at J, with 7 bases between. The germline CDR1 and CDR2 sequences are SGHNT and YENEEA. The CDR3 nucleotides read TGTGCCAGCAGCTCCACAGGGAACACTGAAGCTTTCTTT. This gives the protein CASSSTGNTEAFF.

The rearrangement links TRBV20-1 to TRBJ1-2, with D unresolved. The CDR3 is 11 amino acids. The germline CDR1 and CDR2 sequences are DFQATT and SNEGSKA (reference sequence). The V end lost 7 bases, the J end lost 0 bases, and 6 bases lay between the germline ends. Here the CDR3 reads CSDGTNYGYTF. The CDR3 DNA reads TGCAGTGACGGTACTAACTATGGCTACACCTTC.

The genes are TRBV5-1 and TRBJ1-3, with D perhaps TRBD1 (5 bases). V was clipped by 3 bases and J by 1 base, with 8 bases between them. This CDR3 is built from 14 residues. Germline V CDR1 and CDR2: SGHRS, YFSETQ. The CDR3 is CASSSGTSGNTIYF. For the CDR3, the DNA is TGCGCCAGCAGCTCAGGGACTTCTGGAAACACCATATATTTT.

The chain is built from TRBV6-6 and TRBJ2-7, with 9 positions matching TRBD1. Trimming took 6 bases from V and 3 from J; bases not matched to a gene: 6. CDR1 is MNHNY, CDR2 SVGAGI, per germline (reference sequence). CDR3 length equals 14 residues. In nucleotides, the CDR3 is TGTGCCAGCAGGTCGGGACAGGGACTCTACGAGCAGTACTTC. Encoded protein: CASRSGQGLYEQYF.

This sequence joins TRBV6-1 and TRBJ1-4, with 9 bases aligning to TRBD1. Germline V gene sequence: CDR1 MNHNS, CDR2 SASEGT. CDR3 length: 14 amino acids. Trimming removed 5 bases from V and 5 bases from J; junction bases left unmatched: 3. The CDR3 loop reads CASSQGQGNEKLFF. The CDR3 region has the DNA TGTGCCAGCAGTCAGGGACAGGGAAATGAAAAACTGTTTTTT.

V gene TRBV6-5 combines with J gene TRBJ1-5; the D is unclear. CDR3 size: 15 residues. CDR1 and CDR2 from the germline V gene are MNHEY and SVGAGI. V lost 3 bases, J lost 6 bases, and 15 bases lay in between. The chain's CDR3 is CASSYPLPGSQPQHF. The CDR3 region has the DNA TGTGCCAGCAGTTATCCACTCCCGGGAAGTCAGCCCCAGCATTTT.

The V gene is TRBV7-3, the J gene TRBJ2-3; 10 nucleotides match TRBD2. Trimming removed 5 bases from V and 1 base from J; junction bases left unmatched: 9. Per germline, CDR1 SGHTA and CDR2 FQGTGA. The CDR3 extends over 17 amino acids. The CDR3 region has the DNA TGTGCCAGCAGCCGTGGGGTGACTAGCGGGCGCACAGATACGCAGTATTTT. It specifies CASSRGVTSGRTDTQYF.

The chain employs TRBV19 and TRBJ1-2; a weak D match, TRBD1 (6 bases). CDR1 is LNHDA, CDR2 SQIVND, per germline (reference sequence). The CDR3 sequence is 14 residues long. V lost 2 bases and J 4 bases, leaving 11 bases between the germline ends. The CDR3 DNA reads TGTGCCAGTAGTATAAGCGCAGGGGTCTATGGCTACACCTTC. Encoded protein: CASSISAGVYGYTF.

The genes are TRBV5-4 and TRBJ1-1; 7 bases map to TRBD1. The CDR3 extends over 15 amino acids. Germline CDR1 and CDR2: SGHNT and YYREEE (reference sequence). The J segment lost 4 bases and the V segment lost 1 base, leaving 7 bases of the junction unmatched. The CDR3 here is CASSLQAGGGTEAFF. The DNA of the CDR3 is TGTGCCAGCAGCTTGCAGGCAGGGGGTGGCACTGAAGCTTTCTTT.

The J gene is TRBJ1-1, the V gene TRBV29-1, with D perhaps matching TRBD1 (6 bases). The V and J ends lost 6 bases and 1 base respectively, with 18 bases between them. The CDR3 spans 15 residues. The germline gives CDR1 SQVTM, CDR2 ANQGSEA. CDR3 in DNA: TGCAGCGTCCCTAAAGAGGGGGTCGGGAACACTGAAGCTTTCTTT. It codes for CSVPKEGVGNTEAFF.

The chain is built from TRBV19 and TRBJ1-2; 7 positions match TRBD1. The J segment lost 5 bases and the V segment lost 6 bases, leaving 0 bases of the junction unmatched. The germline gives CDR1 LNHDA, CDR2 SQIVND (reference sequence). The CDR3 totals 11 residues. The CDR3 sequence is CASRGQYGYTF. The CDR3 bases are TGTGCCAGTAGGGGACAGTATGGCTACACCTTC.

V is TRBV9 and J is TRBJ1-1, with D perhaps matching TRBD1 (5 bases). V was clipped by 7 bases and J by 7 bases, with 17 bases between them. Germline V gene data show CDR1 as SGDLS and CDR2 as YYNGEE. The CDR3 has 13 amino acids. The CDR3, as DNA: TGTGCCAGCGGTTACAGGCCCGCTAATGAAGCTTTCTTT. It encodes CASGYRPANEAFF.

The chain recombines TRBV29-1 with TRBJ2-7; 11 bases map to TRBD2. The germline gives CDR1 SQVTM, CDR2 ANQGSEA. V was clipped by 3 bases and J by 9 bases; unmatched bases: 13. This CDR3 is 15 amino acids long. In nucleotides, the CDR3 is TGCAGCGTTGAGGCGGGGACTAGCGGATACGGGGGGCAGTACTTC. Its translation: CSVEAGTSGYGGQYF.

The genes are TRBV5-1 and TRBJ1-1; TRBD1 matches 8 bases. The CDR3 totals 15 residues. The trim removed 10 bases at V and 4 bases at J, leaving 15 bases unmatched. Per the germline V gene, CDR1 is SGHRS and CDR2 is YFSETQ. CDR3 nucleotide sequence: TGCGCCCCTGGACAGGGACTCGGGGTAGGCACTGAAGCTTTCTTT. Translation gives CAPGQGLGVGTEAFF.

In DNA form, the CDR3 reads TGTGCCAGCAGCTTAGGGGGACAGGGGTTCGACAATTCACCCCTCCACTTT. This translates into CASSLGGQGFDNSPLHF. The chain joins TRBV11-1 to TRBJ1-6; 10 bases are shared with TRBD1. The V gene's germline CDR1 is SGHAT and CDR2 FQDESV (reference sequence). The CDR3 covers 17 residues. The V gene end was trimmed by 1 base and the J gene end by 7 bases; junction bases not matched to a gene: 7.

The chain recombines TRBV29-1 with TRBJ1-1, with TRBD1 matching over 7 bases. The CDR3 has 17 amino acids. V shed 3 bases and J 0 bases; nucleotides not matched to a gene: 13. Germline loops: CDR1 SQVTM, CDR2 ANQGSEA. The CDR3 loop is CSVDWSGTALVNTEAFF. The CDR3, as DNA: TGCAGCGTTGATTGGAGTGGGACAGCTTTAGTGAACACTGAAGCTTTCTTT.

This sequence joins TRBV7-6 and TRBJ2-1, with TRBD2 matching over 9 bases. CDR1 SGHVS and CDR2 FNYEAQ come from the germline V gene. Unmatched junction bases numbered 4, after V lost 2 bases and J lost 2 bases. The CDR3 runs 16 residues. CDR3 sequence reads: CASSLRREGPYNEQFF. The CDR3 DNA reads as TGTGCCAGCAGCTTAAGGCGGGAGGGGCCCTACAATGAGCAGTTCTTC.

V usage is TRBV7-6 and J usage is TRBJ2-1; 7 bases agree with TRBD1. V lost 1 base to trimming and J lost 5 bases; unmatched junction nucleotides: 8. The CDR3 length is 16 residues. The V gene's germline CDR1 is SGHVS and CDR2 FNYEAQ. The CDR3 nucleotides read TGTGCCAGCAGCTTAGGTGGGACAGTCAAGGACAATGAGCAGTTCTTC. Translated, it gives CASSLGGTVKDNEQFF.

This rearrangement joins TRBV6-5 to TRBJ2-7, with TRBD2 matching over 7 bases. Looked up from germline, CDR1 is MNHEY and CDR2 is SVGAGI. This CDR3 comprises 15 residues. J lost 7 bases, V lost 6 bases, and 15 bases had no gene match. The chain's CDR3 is CASRASAGRIAEQYF. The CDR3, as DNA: TGTGCCAGCAGGGCCTCAGCGGGACGGATCGCTGAGCAGTACTTC.

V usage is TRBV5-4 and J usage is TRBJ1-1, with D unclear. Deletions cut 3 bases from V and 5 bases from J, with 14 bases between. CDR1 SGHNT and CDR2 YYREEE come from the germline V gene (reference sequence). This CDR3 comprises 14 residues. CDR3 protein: CASSSGRGFTEAFF. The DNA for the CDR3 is TGTGCCAGCAGCTCGGGGAGAGGATTTACTGAAGCTTTCTTT.

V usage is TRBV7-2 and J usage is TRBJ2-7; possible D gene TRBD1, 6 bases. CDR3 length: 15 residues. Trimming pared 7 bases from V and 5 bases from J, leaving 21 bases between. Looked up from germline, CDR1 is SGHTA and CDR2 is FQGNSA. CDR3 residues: CASNYALGQGHEQYF. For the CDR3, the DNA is TGTGCCAGCAACTACGCACTTGGGCAGGGGCACGAGCAGTACTTC.

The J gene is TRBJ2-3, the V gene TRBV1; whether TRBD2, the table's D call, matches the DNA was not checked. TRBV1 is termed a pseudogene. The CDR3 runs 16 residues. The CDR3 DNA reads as TGCACCAGCAGCCAGAAACTAGCGGTTAACACAGATACGCAGTATTTT. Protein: CTSSQKLAVNTDTQYF.